The 10 T cell receptor beta chains below all came from one sample that was sequenced in a study of T-cell memory formation after mild COVID-19. MiXCR, applied by TCRdb to the 5' RACE reads, yields one record per CDR3 protein. The sample records roughly 350,000 distinct CDR3 sequences, 20% to 25% being singletons. The sequencing input was PBMCs or a T cell subset sorted from them (not recorded which). Receptors were obtained from an adult woman who had mild COVID-19 (a few samples of this study predate the infection). Cell type and time point are not known.

This sequence joins TRBV7-2 and TRBJ2-5, with 11 positions matching TRBD2. Trimming took 5 bases from V and 5 from J; bases not matched to a gene: 4. Germline V gives CDR1 SGHTA, CDR2 FQGNSA. The CDR3 spans 14 residues. The CDR3 sequence: CASSHGLAGETQYF. CDR3 bases: TGTGCCAGCAGCCACGGACTAGCGGGCGAGACCCAGTACTTC.

This clonotype was detected only a few times. The CDR3 bases are TGTGCCAGCAGTCCACCTCGCGGCCGAAACTCAAACACTGAAGCTTTCTTT. Protein: CASSPPRGRNSNTEAFF. The chain recombines TRBV6-2 or TRBV6-3 with TRBJ1-1; the D is unclear. From germline, CDR1 is MNHEY and CDR2 SVGEGT. The CDR3 length is 17 residues. Trimming removed 5 bases from V and 2 bases from J, with 21 bases in between.

This clonotype was counted ten times or more. The chain combines TRBV6-5 with TRBJ2-5; D is ambiguous. The V and J ends lost 8 bases and 5 bases respectively, with 6 bases between them. Germline V gives CDR1 MNHEY, CDR2 SVGAGI. The CDR3 covers 10 residues. This CDR3 is CASGLETQYF. CDR3 bases: TGTGCCAGCGGATTGGAGACCCAGTACTTC.

The chain uses TRBV7-9 and TRBJ1-1, with 7 bases matching TRBD1. Trimming took 1 base from V and 10 from J; bases not matched to a gene: 12. The length of the CDR3 is 15 residues. The V gene's germline CDR1 is SEHNR and CDR2 FQNEAQ (reference sequence). Written as DNA, the CDR3 is TGTGCCAGCAGCTTAGACCGGAGGGAGACAGGGAGAGCTTTCTTT. Its protein is CASSLDRRETGRAFF.

This clonotype appeared a few times. The chain has TRBV29-1 and TRBJ2-6; TRBD1 might be the D (5 bases). V lost 0 bases and J lost 3, with 9 bases in between. The CDR3 has 15 residues. The V gene's germline CDR1 is SQVTM and CDR2 ANQGSEA. The CDR3 reads CSVEDRRVGANVLTF. CDR3 nucleotide sequence: TGCAGCGTTGAAGATCGCAGGGTTGGGGCCAACGTCCTGACTTTC.

The V and J genes are TRBV18 and TRBJ1-1; D is perhaps TRBD1 (5 bases). V dropped 3 bases and J dropped 1 base, with 9 bases sitting between them. Germline values: CDR1 KGHSH, CDR2 LQKENI. There are 14 residues in the CDR3. CDR3 sequence reads: CASSPRTRNTEAFF. DNA for the CDR3: TGTGCCAGCTCACCGAGGACACGGAACACTGAAGCTTTCTTT.

This clonotype was picked up many times. This chain uses TRBV4-3 with TRBJ2-3; D may be TRBD2 (5 bases). V lost 6 bases and J 0 bases, leaving 13 bases between the germline ends. Germline-derived CDR1 and CDR2 are LGHNA and YSLEER. The CDR3 covers 15 residues. The DNA of the CDR3 is TGCGCCAGCAGTACCAGGACGGGGAGCACAGATACGCAGTATTTT. It translates to CASSTRTGSTDTQYF.

This clonotype was picked up a small number of times. The V and J genes are TRBV30 and TRBJ2-7, with 13 bases that match TRBD2. From germline, CDR1 is GTSNPN and CDR2 SVGIG (reference sequence). This CDR3 contains 16 residues. V lost 3 bases to trimming and J lost 0 bases; unmatched junction nucleotides: 5. The CDR3 coding sequence is TGTGCCTGGAGGGGACTAGCGGGAAGGAGCTCCTACGAGCAGTACTTC. Translating it yields CAWRGLAGRSSYEQYF.

The chain couples TRBV15 to TRBJ2-7; weak D call: TRBD2 (5 bases). Germline loops: CDR1 LNHNV, CDR2 YYDKDF (reference sequence). CDR3 length: 13 amino acids. Between the trimmed V and J ends, which lost 0 bases and 3 bases, there was a span of 6 bases. CDR3 nucleotide sequence: TGTGCCACCAGCAGAGAACGGGACTACGAGCAGTACTTC. Amino acid sequence: CATSRERDYEQYF.

This clonotype has just a few counts. The chain combines TRBV29-1 with TRBJ1-1; D is possibly TRBD1 (5 bases). V lost 4 bases, J lost 9 bases, and 15 bases lay in between. Per the germline V gene, CDR1 is SQVTM and CDR2 is ANQGSEA. There are 12 residues in the CDR3. CDR3 nucleotides: TGCAGCGTTGGGACCGTAACAGGAAAAGCTTTCTTT. It is translated as CSVGTVTGKAFF.